The T cell receptor beta chain under discussion was sequenced for a study of blood T cell repertoires in COVID-19. V was pared by 5 bases and J by 0 bases, with 5 bases between. Germline V gives CDR1 MRHNA, CDR2 SNTAGT. The CDR3 consists of 14 residues. Per the authors' pipeline: Amplifying reference gene primers gave estimates of nucleated cell counts. TCRdb's copy holds only in-frame clones and misses some; the assay was immunoSEQ multiplex PCR. V, J and clone size derive from that table, while D and trimming were established from the DNA sequence. The data show about 96,000 clones, around 90% seen once.

This receptor was taken from a human donor with COVID-19, enrolled during active disease. The donor label of this sample is uncertain. The rearrangement uses TRBV6-4 and TRBJ2-6; D is ambiguous. Sequencing was carried out using peripheral blood. Here the CDR3 reads CASSRDSGANVLTF. DNA of the CDR3: TGTGCCAGCAGTAGAGACTCTGGGGCCAACGTCCTGACTTTC.